This T cell receptor (beta chain) comes out of a study of blood T cell repertoires in COVID-19. The protocol was immunoSEQ multiplex PCR, while the TCRdb copy is restricted to in-frame clones and leaves out a portion. The top ten hold 7.4% of the sample, which has 50,000 or so clones, around 83% seen once. The CDR3 consists of 14 residues. The germline V gene has CDR1 SGHAT and CDR2 FQNNGV. V was pared by 6 bases and J by 9 bases, with 6 bases of the junction left unmatched. The sequenced material came from peripheral blood. This clonotype was sampled from a man aged 55 to 69 with active COVID-19. The chain carries TRBV11-2 and TRBJ2-3; 13 nucleotides match TRBD2. The CDR3 is CASRRLAGGRTQYF. CDR3 bases: TGTGCCAGCAGGAGACTAGCGGGGGGCCGGACGCAGTATTTT. The complete variable domain, with remaining parts taken from reference TRBV11-2 and TRBJ2-3, reads EAGVAQSPRYKIIEKRQSVAFWCNPISGHATLYWYQQILGQGPKLLIQFQNNGVVDDSQLPKDRFSAERLKGVDSTLKIQPAKLEDSAVYLCASRRLAGGRTQYFGPGTRLTVL.